One and the same sample provided the 19 T cell receptor beta chains below, sequenced in a study of shared clonotypes between healthy human individuals. Assay: immunoSEQ multiplex PCR; the TCRdb copy retains only in-frame clones and omits some. The table lists 660,000 or so clones, roughly 96% of them singletons, with 0.095% to 0.13% in the top ten. In the naive CD8 group, cells lacked CD45RO and were positively selected for CCR7, so terminally differentiated effector memory CD45RA+ cells were left out. The sample comprised naive CD8+ T cells sorted from blood. The receptor set was obtained from a woman aged 25 to 39 in good health.

The chain has TRBV6-1 and TRBJ2-5; D is possibly TRBD2 (6 bases). Trimming stripped 0 bases from V and 5 bases from J, with 16 bases between. CDR3 length equals 16 residues. CDR1 is MNHNS and CDR2 is SASEGT in the germline V gene. CDR3 sequence reads: CASSEARGSARETQYF. In nucleotides, the CDR3 is TGTGCCAGCAGTGAAGCGCGGGGATCGGCCAGGGAGACCCAGTACTTC.

The chain has TRBV6-5 and TRBJ1-2; a possible D gene is TRBD1 (5 bases). Germline CDR1 reads MNHEY; CDR2 reads SVGAGI. The CDR3 has 13 amino acids. Trimming pared 0 bases from V and 7 bases from J, leaving 9 bases between. The CDR3 region has the DNA TGTGCCAGCAGTTACTCCCAGGGTTCTGGCTACACCTTC. Encoded protein: CASSYSQGSGYTF.

V gene TRBV29-1 combines with J gene TRBJ1-1; D not certain. V lost 4 bases, J lost 1 base, and 13 bases lay in between. CDR1 and CDR2 from the germline V gene are SQVTM and ANQGSEA. The CDR3 spans 14 residues. The CDR3 protein is CSVARPDGNTEAFF. CDR3 bases: TGCAGCGTTGCGCGCCCGGACGGGAACACTGAAGCTTTCTTT.

This clone was seen once. The chain is built from TRBV7-8 and TRBJ2-1, with D tentatively TRBD2 (6 bases). Deletions cut 0 bases from V and 9 bases from J, with 12 bases between. Germline V gene lookup returns CDR1 SGHVS and CDR2 FQNEAQ. The CDR3 totals 14 residues. The DNA for the CDR3 is TGTGCCAGCAGCTTAGCCCTGACTAGTCGTGAGCAGTTCTTC. Amino acid sequence: CASSLALTSREQFF.

This chain's CDR3 is CASGFGDREERDYGYTF. CDR3 in DNA: TGTGCTAGTGGTTTTGGGGACCGTGAAGAGAGAGACTATGGCTACACCTTC. This sequence joins TRBV12-5 and TRBJ1-2; possibly TRBD1 for D (5 bases). Trimming stripped 3 bases from V and 3 bases from J, with 20 bases between. CDR3 length: 17 amino acids. The germline gives CDR1 LGHNT, CDR2 FRNRAP.

The chain employs TRBV28 and TRBJ1-2; D uncertain. V was cut by 3 bases and J by 8 bases, with 7 bases left in between. CDR3 length: 11 amino acids. Germline values: CDR1 MDHEN, CDR2 SYDVKM. CDR3: CASSFGGGYTF. The CDR3 DNA sequence: TGTGCCAGCAGTTTTGGTGGGGGCTACACCTTC.

The rearrangement links TRBV6-1 to TRBJ1-1; D might be TRBD1 (5 bases). V was cut by 7 bases and J by 5 bases, with 8 bases left in between. This CDR3 has 11 residues. The germline gives CDR1 MNHNS, CDR2 SASEGT. CDR3 amino acids: CASIGGTEAFF. In nucleotides, the CDR3 is TGTGCCAGCATCGGGGGGACTGAAGCTTTCTTT.

CDR3 DNA: TGTGCCACTGCCCCCGGGACAGATAATCAGCCCCAGCATTTT. Encoded protein: CATAPGTDNQPQHF. The chain uses TRBV27 and TRBJ1-5, with 7 bases identical to TRBD1. The CDR3 has 14 residues. Germline-derived CDR1 and CDR2 are MNHEY and SMNVEV (reference sequence). The ends lost 10 bases at V and 4 bases at J; junction bases unmatched: 10.

The chain employs TRBV6-5 and TRBJ2-3; D is possibly TRBD2 (6 bases). Trimming stripped 5 bases from V and 2 bases from J, with 14 bases between. The CDR3 consists of 15 residues. Germline assignment: CDR1 MNHEY and CDR2 SVGAGI. DNA for the CDR3: TGTGCCAGCAGTCCGGGACTGCTATACACAGATACGCAGTATTTT. This codes for CASSPGLLYTDTQYF.

The chain is built from TRBV28 and TRBJ2-5; perhaps TRBD1 as D (6 bases). V lost 7 bases and J 4 bases, leaving 10 bases between the germline ends. The CDR3 sequence is 12 residues long. Per the germline V gene, CDR1 is MDHEN and CDR2 is SYDVKM. Written as DNA, the CDR3 is TGTGCCAGCAACGAGGGGGTAGAGACCCAGTACTTC. It encodes CASNEGVETQYF. The variable domain in full, completed from reference TRBV28 and TRBJ2-5, reads DVKVTQSSRYLVKRTGEKVFLECVQDMDHENMFWYRQDPGLGLRLIYFSYDVKMKEKGDIPEGYSVSREKKERFSLILESASTNQTSMYLCASNEGVETQYFGPGTRLLVL.

The chain uses TRBV6-5 and TRBJ2-1; possible D gene TRBD2, 7 bases. The CDR3 runs 14 residues. Looked up from germline, CDR1 is MNHEY and CDR2 is SVGAGI. The ends were cut back, 7 bases at V and 4 bases at J, with 14 bases in the middle. DNA for the CDR3: TGTGCCAGCACTGGGGGGGCCAGGTACAATGAGCAGTTCTTC. This sequence encodes CASTGGARYNEQFF.

Worth noting for this clone: The same CDR3 is also encoded by other DNA sequences in this sample. This chain uses TRBV9 with TRBJ2-2; D gene unclear. The CDR3 extends over 12 amino acids. The V gene lost 0 bases and the J gene lost 6 bases, with 3 bases spanning the gap. The V gene's germline CDR1 is SGDLS and CDR2 YYNGEE. The chain's CDR3 is CASSVVSGELFF. DNA of the CDR3: TGTGCCAGCAGCGTAGTATCCGGGGAGCTGTTTTTT. Based on the CDR3 plus reference TRBV9 and TRBJ2-2, the full variable domain is DSGVTQTPKHLITATGQRVTLRCSPRSGDLSVYWYQQSLDQGLQFLIQYYNGEERAKGNILERFSAQQFPDLHSELNLSSLELGDSALYFCASSVVSGELFFGEGSRLTVL.

The V call is TRBV5-4, the J call TRBJ2-1, with D tentatively TRBD2 (5 bases). The germline gives CDR1 SGHNT, CDR2 YYREEE (reference sequence). The length of the CDR3 is 14 residues. The ends were cut back, 2 bases at V and 11 bases at J, with 17 bases in the middle. The CDR3 loop reads CASSFGEASLKQFF. CDR3 sequence (DNA): TGTGCCAGCAGCTTTGGGGAAGCTAGCCTAAAGCAGTTCTTC.

The V gene is TRBV11-2, the J gene TRBJ2-3; a possible D gene is TRBD1 (7 bases). V dropped 4 bases and J dropped 3 bases, with 14 bases sitting between them. From germline, CDR1 is SGHAT and CDR2 FQNNGV. The CDR3 has 15 amino acids. In nucleotides, the CDR3 is TGTGCCAGCAGCTCAGGGGGAGCGGGTACAGATACGCAGTATTTT. Translated, it gives CASSSGGAGTDTQYF.

The chain links TRBV7-8 to TRBJ2-7, with no clear D. Germline V CDR1 and CDR2: SGHVS, FQNEAQ. There are 12 residues in the CDR3. Trimming stripped 3 bases from V and 5 bases from J, with 8 bases between. CDR3 residues: CASSFRIDEQYF. CDR3 in DNA: TGTGCCAGCAGCTTTCGGATCGACGAGCAGTACTTC.

This clone was observed once. The chain recombines TRBV6-5 with TRBJ2-2; no firm D call. The ends were cut back, 4 bases at V and 2 bases at J, with 5 bases in the middle. The length of the CDR3 is 13 residues. Looked up from germline, CDR1 is MNHEY and CDR2 is SVGAGI. The CDR3 is CASSWVNTGELFF. CDR3 nucleotide sequence: TGTGCCAGCAGTTGGGTCAACACCGGGGAGCTGTTTTTT.

The rearrangement links TRBV19 to TRBJ1-5; no reliable D call. The CDR3 consists of 14 residues. Per the germline V gene, CDR1 is LNHDA and CDR2 is SQIVND (reference sequence). The V end lost 7 bases, the J end lost 3 bases, and 13 bases lay between the germline ends. CDR3 sequence reads: CASNTQTVNQPQHF. The CDR3 nucleotides read TGTGCCAGTAACACCCAGACGGTCAATCAGCCCCAGCATTTT.

The rearrangement uses TRBV7-8 and TRBJ2-1; 8 positions match TRBD1. Germline trimming cut 5 bases from V and 5 bases from J; bases unmatched to any gene: 8. This CDR3 is 15 amino acids long. Germline lookup yields CDR1 SGHVS and CDR2 FQNEAQ. CDR3 coding DNA: TGTGCCAGCAGCCTGGACAGGGTACTTAACAATGAGCAGTTCTTC. Translation gives CASSLDRVLNNEQFF.

In nucleotides, the CDR3 is TGTGCCAGCAGCTTCAGTGGAGGTGAGCAGTTCTTC. Residues: CASSFSGGEQFF. V is TRBV11-2 and J is TRBJ2-1; D is possibly TRBD2 (5 bases). CDR3 length: 12 residues. The germline V and J ends were trimmed by 3 bases and 9 bases, with 9 bases remaining between them. Looked up from germline, CDR1 is SGHAT and CDR2 is FQNNGV.